This TCR beta chain emerged from a study of vaccination and CD4 T cells after COVID-19. Overall study: Sampling post-COVID took place a median 101 days after diagnosis (range 35 to 161). The authors exposed cells to overlapping spike peptides derived from SARS-CoV-2, HCoV-NL63, HCoV-OC43 and HCoV-229E.

Treatment defined: roughly 10-day PBMC culture with coronavirus spike peptide pools or control peptides (ViraFEST assay). A few counts support this clonotype. What it recognizes is unknown. Scientists ran DNA taken from cultured CD4+ T cells through the Oncomine TCR Beta short-read assay for sequencing. TCRdb called the PCR reads again in MiXCR, with one record for every CDR3 protein. The sample includes 15,000 to 20,000 distinct CDR3 sequences, about half of them seen just once. V dropped 5 bases and J dropped 2 bases, with 16 bases sitting between them. The CDR3 spans 15 residues. From germline, CDR1 is DFQATT and CDR2 SNEGSKA (reference sequence).

This TCR derives from a human donor who had recovered from COVID-19. This chain uses TRBV20-1 with TRBJ1-5, with D maybe TRBD1 (5 bases). Sequencing was performed on CD4+ T cells from blood, cultured in vitro, taken before SARS-CoV-2 vaccination. CDR3 in amino acids: CSARTQGLGNQPQHF. The CDR3 bases are TGCAGTGCTCGAACGCAGGGATTAGGCAATCAGCCCCAGCATTTT.